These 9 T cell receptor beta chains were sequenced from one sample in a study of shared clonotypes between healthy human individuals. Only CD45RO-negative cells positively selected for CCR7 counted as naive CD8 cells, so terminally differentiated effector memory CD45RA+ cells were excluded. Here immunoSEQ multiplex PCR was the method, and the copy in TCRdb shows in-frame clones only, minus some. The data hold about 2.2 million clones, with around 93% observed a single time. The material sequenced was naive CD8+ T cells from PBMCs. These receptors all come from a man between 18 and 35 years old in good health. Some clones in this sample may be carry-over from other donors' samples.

CDR3 region: CASRTITSRGTGEFRETQYF. The CDR3 DNA is TGTGCCAGCCGAACTATAACCTCCCGCGGGACAGGGGAATTTAGGGAGACCCAGTACTTC. The chain uses TRBV27 and TRBJ2-5, with 10 bases that match TRBD1. Germline V gene lookup returns CDR1 MNHEY and CDR2 SMNVEV (reference sequence). The CDR3 totals 20 residues. V shed 8 bases, J shed 5 bases, and the junction held 26 bases outside the gene matches.

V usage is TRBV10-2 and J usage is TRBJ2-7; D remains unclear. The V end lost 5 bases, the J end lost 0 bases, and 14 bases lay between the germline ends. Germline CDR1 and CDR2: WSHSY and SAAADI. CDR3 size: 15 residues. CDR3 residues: CASSPIPKNSYEQYF. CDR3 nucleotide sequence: TGCGCCAGCAGTCCCATCCCGAAGAACTCCTACGAGCAGTACTTC.

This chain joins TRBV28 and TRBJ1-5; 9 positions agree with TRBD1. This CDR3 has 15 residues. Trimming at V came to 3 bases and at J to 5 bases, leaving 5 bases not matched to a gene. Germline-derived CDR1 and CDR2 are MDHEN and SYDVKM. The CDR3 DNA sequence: TGTGCCAGCAGTTTTGGACAGGGGCCGTATCAGCCCCAGCATTTT. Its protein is CASSFGQGPYQPQHF.

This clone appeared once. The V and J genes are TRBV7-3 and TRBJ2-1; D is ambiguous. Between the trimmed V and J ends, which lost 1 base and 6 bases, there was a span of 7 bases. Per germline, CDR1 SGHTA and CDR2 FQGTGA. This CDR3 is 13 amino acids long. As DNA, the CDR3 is TGTGCCAGCAGCTTAATCGTTGGCAATGAGCAGTTCTTC. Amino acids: CASSLIVGNEQFF.

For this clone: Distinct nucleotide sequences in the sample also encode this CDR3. DNA of the CDR3: TGTGCCAGCAGTTTGCGGGGTTATGGAAACACCATATATTTT. Its protein product is CASSLRGYGNTIYF. The chain is built from TRBV28 and TRBJ1-3; D uncertain. With 3 bases removed from V and 3 bases from J, the gap between germline ends came to 9 bases. CDR1 is MDHEN, CDR2 SYDVKM, per germline. The length of the CDR3 is 14 residues.

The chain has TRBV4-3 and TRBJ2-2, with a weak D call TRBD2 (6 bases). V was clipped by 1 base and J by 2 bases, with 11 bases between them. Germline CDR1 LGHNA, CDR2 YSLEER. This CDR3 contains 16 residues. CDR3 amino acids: CASSQGVADNTGELFF. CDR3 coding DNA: TGCGCCAGCAGCCAAGGGGTAGCGGACAACACCGGGGAGCTGTTTTTT.

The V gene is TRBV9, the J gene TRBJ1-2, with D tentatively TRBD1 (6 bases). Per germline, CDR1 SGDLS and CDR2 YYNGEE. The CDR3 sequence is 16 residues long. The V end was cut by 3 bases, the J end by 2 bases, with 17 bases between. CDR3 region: CASSAGQIGNNYGYTF. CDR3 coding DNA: TGTGCCAGCAGCGCGGGACAAATCGGGAACAACTATGGCTACACCTTC.

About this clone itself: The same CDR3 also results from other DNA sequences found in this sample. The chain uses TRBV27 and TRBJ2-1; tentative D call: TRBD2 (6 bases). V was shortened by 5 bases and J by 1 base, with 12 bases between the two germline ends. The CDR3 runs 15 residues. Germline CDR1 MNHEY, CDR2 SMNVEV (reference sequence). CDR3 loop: CASSPLAGSYNEQFF. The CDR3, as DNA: TGTGCCAGCAGTCCCCTGGCGGGGTCCTACAATGAGCAGTTCTTC.

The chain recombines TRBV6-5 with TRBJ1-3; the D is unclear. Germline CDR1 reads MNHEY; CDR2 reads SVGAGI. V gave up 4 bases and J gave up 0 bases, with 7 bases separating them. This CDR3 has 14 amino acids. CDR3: CASSLQPSGNTIYF. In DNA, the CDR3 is TGTGCCAGCAGTTTACAGCCCTCTGGAAACACCATATATTTT.